This T cell receptor (beta chain) was profiled in a study of blood T cell repertoires in COVID-19. Overall study: Acute and convalescent COVID-19 specimens originated in the United States, Italy and Spain. Nucleic acid was either cDNA or gDNA, and it came from T cells, B-cell-depleted T cells, or PBMCs.

The age range of participants was about 18 to 100 years, with residence in roughly 25 US areas. Each recovered donor of Cohort 3 presented with two negative PCRs, clearance, or symptom resolution. Clones were read by immunoSEQ multiplex PCR, and TCRdb kept only the in-frame ones, dropping some. The table shows 450,000 to 600,000 clones, with roughly nine tenths occurring only once. This receptor was identified in a woman aged 18-30 years who had recovered from COVID-19. Sequences were obtained from PBMCs or T cells enriched from blood (not recorded which).

The CDR3 nucleotides are TGTGCCAGCAGAAACAACAGGGTCACAGATACGCAGTATTTT. Amino acid sequence: CASRNNRVTDTQYF. This chain links TRBV3-1 (or the pseudogene TRBV3-2) with TRBJ2-3, with D possibly TRBD1 on 6 matching bases. The CDR3 is 14 amino acids. The V gene's germline CDR1 is LGHDT and CDR2 YNNKEL (reference sequence). Trimming removed 6 bases from V and 2 bases from J, with 12 bases in between.